This T cell receptor beta chain was recovered during a study of blood T cell repertoires in COVID-19 (dated by TCRdb to between 2020 and 2021). A note on the overall study: Collaborator samples came from the United States, Italy and Spain and covered acute and convalescent phases of COVID-19. The prospective study material was composed of cDNA or gDNA derived from T cells, B-cell-depleted T cells, or PBMCs. The dataset comprised deeply sampled blood TCRbeta repertoires from subjects exposed to, actively infected with, or recovered from COVID-19. The repertoires were released in a freely available public database intended as a resource for research on the immune response to SARS-CoV-2. The samples were drawn from the first 160 participants of the ongoing ImmuneRACE study and from about 1,200 subjects provided by 6 global collaborators. Sample metadata almost always included a de-identified subject ID, COVID-19 status, age in years and sex. Where available, HLA class I and class II types were taken from metadata supplied by the sample provider and were not determined by assay-based typing. Overall results and qualifications from the work: How much clinical and demographic metadata was included differed by source and by participant, and the metadata was provided uncurated.

Reading the germline V gene gives CDR1 SNHLY and CDR2 FYNNEI. The CDR3 has 14 amino acids, counting the end cysteine and phenylalanine. The only DNA kept is the CDR3, 42 bases in frame from the first base. Germline trimming amounts to 6 bases on V and 7 bases on J, with 9 as the count of junction bases outside the gene matches. In Seattle, one collaborating source enrolled patients while the infection was active and tracked those patients longitudinally over the course of disease. Collaborating institutions collected whole blood in K2EDTA tubes following their own protocols. For TCRbeta analysis, collaborators shipped samples as frozen whole blood, isolated PBMCs, or DNA extracted from either of those sample types. TCRbeta CDR3 regions were amplified from genomic DNA using the immunoSEQ Assay, a bias-controlled multiplex PCR. In the authors' own workflow: Within the assay, amplification of reference gene primers was used to estimate how many nucleated cells each sample contained. Sequence reads were collapsed and filtered to measure the absolute abundance of every unique TCRbeta CDR3 rearrangement. For each sample, productive Simpson clonality was calculated as the square root of Simpson's diversity index across productive rearrangements. TCRdb retrieved this table from immuneACCESS and kept in-frame rearrangements only. Not all clones are present; in checked studies, unresolved V genes account for under half, and no reason is known for the remainder. V and J calls and clone size follow that table, whereas D and trimming were derived from the DNA. The sample table lists fewer than 350,000 clones, 87% of them with a count of one. Approximately 9.9% of the sample rests with the top ten.

In the case of this clone: No antigen is known for it. No base-level quality is on record; no much larger clone is a single base apart.

The sample was peripheral blood. The sequence was obtained from a man in his thirties or forties with COVID-19, enrolled during active disease. The sequence joins TRBV2 to TRBJ2-1, with 7 junctional bases fitting TRBD1. The DNA sequence follows: TGTGCCAGCAGCGCTACGGACAGGACGAATGAGCAGTTCTTC. This codes for CASSATDRTNEQFF.